The T cell receptor (beta chain) under discussion was sequenced for a study of cytomegalovirus exposure and HLA in healthy donors. General observations from the study: By HLA locus, TCR association rates varied in a later analysis, with DRB1 showing the most and HLA-C the fewest. Information on immune exposure was restricted to one variable (CMV serostatus).

This clone was seen once. Its specificity is not known. Germline lookup yields CDR1 MDHEN and CDR2 SYDVKM. The length of the CDR3 is 16 residues. J gave up 3 bases and V 5 bases, and 5 bases lay outside the gene matches. Both 60 Vbeta primers and 13 Jbeta primers went into the PCR. Sequencing was performed with immunoSEQ multiplex PCR; in TCRdb, only in-frame clones are kept and a portion is missing. The table has fewer than 200,000 clones, approximately 80% seen once. Sequencing was carried out using PBMCs. The sequence came from a young woman in good health and CMV-seronegative. The V gene is TRBV28, the J gene TRBJ2-3; 13 bases are shared with TRBD2. The chain's CDR3 is CASSPPGLAGTDTQYF. DNA for the CDR3: TGTGCCAGCAGTCCGCCGGGACTAGCGGGAACAGATACGCAGTATTTT.